This T cell receptor beta chain was sequenced during a study of response to subunit inactivated influenza vaccine. This clonotype came up a few times. V was cut by 6 bases and J by 1 base, with 10 bases left in between. CDR3 length: 14 amino acids. The germline CDR1 and CDR2 sequences are SNHLY and FYNNEI. TCRdb reprocessed the RT-PCR reads via MiXCR and lists one record per CDR3 protein. This table holds approximately 490,000 distinct CDR3 sequences, around 7.7% found once. The input for sequencing was PBMCs from blood, taken roughly 24 months after vaccination. The clonotype originates from a man in his fifties or sixties who received an inactivated influenza vaccine. The rearrangement joins TRBV2 to TRBJ2-1; D is unresolved. CDR3 in DNA: TGTGCCAGCAGGGGTCGCAGGTCCTACAATGAGCAGTTCTTC. Translated, it gives CASRGRRSYNEQFF.